This T cell receptor beta chain was recorded in a study of tumor-infiltrating lymphocytes in primary liver carcinoma. General observations from the study: Being bulk and unsorted, samples allowed no CD4+ and CD8+ repertoire comparison.

This CDR3 spans 17 amino acids. Germline CDR1 MDHEN, CDR2 SYDVKM. V dropped 7 bases and J dropped 2 bases, with 20 bases sitting between them. Germline DNA was extracted too, while blood RNA derived from unsorted whole blood. Total RNA (approximately 0.5 ug) served as template for TCR beta cDNA synthesis primed by a constant-region primer. A slightly modified ARM-PCR protocol with three nested multiplex PCR rounds produced these TCR beta libraries. Use of TRBV1-TRBV30 forward primers with a C-beta reverse primer characterized the first two PCR rounds, which lasted 10 cycles each. TCRdb processed the multiplex PCR reads anew with MiXCR; each CDR3 protein has one entry. The repertoire holds some 320,000 distinct CDR3 sequences, with around three fifths as singletons. This clonotype showed up just a few times. Its antigen is unknown.

The chain employs TRBV28 and TRBJ1-4; no clear D gene. Sequenced material: peripheral blood. The source is a man in his forties or fifties with primary liver carcinoma and hepatitis B virus infection. This CDR3 is CASIKDLRAGTNEKLFF. As DNA, the CDR3 is TGTGCCAGCATTAAGGACCTCCGCGCGGGGACTAATGAAAAACTGTTTTTT.